This T cell receptor beta chain was identified during a study of cytomegalovirus exposure and HLA in healthy donors. Study-wide points: According to a later analysis, TCR clusters from the first cohort tended to co-occur in the 120 or so validation repertoires. In vitro testing confirmed a few CMV-associated chains as specific for CMV antigens.

As to this clone: Its antigen is currently unknown.

Measured with immunoSEQ multiplex PCR; TCRdb has only the in-frame clones, and not every one. The sample has around 220,000 clones; 88% are singletons. The sample taken for sequencing was PBMCs. This receptor was taken from a woman younger than 35 in good health and CMV-seronegative.

The CDR3 sequence: CASSFVGGAYEQYF. CDR3 coding DNA: TGTGCCAGCAGTTTTGTGGGGGGGGCCTACGAGCAGTACTTC. This rearrangement joins TRBV27 to TRBJ2-7; TRBD2 matches at 7 bases. Germline lookup yields CDR1 MNHEY and CDR2 SMNVEV (reference sequence). With 3 bases clipped from V and 2 bases from J, the junction kept 4 bases outside the gene matches. There are 14 residues in the CDR3.